This TCR beta chain is drawn from a study of shared clonotypes between healthy human individuals. The V end lost 8 bases, the J end lost 0 bases, and 15 bases lay between the germline ends. The CDR3 consists of 15 residues. The germline gives CDR1 LGHNA, CDR2 YSLEER. TCRdb's table, derived via immunoSEQ multiplex PCR, lists solely in-frame clones and lacks some. The table records some 1 million clones, about 70% of them present only once. A remark on this clone: Antigen specificity is unknown.

General study findings and limits: Clonotypes which were not shared had lower generation probabilities than clonotypes that all four donors shared.

Sequencing was carried out using memory CD4+ T cells sorted from blood. The subset was: CD45RA-negative fraction. The V gene is TRBV4-3, the J gene TRBJ2-3; TRBD2 is a possible D gene (6 bases). This receptor was identified in a man aged 18 to 29 in good health. This chain's CDR3 is CASSPGGASTDTQYF. CDR3 in DNA: TGCGCCAGCTCCCCGGGCGGGGCTAGCACAGATACGCAGTATTTT.